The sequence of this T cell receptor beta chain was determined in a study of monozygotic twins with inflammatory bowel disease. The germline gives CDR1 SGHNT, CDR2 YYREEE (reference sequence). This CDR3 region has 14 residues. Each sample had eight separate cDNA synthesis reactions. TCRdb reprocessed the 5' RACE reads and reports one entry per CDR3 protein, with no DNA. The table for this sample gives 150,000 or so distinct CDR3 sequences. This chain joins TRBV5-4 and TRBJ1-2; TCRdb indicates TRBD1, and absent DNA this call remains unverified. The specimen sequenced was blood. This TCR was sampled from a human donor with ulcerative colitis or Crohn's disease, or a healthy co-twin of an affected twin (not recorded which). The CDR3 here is CASTPGQGAGGYTF.